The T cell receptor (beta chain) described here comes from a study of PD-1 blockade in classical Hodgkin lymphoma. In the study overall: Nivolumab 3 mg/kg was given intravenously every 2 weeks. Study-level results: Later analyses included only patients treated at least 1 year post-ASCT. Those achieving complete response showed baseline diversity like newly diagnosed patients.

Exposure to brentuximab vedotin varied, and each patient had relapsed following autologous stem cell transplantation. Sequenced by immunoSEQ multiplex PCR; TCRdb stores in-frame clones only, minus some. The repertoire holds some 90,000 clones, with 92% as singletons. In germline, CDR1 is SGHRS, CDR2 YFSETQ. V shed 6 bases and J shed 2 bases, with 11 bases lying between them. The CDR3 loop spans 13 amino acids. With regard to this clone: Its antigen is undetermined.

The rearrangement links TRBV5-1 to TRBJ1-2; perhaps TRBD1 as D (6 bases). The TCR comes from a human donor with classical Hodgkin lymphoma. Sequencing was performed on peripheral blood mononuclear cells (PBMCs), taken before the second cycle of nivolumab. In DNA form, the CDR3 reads TGCGCCAGCACCCTACAGGGCAACTATGGCTACACCTTC. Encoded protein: CASTLQGNYGYTF.